The source of this T cell receptor beta chain is a study of shared clonotypes between healthy human individuals. This clone showed up just a few times. Other DNA variants within this sample encode the same CDR3. The table came from immunoSEQ multiplex PCR; TCRdb's copy has only in-frame clones and leaves some out. The sample comprises about 2.2 million clones, roughly 91% of which are singletons, and roughly 1.8% rests with the top ten. CD45RO-negative, CCR7-positively selected cells formed the naive CD8 fraction, excluding terminally differentiated effector memory CD45RA+ cells. Trimming cost V 0 bases and J 5 bases, with 5 bases left between them. This CDR3 has 12 amino acids. Germline lookup yields CDR1 SGDLS and CDR2 YYNGEE.

The sample consisted of naive CD8+ T cells from PBMCs. The chain recombines TRBV9 with TRBJ1-2; D call uncertain. The receptor comes from a man aged 18 to 29 in good health. Some clones in this sample may be carry-over from other donors' samples. CDR3 bases: TGTGCCAGCAGCGTAGGAAGGTATGGCTACACCTTC. Its translation: CASSVGRYGYTF.